These T cell receptor beta chains were read from a single sample in a study of shared clonotypes between healthy human individuals. TCRdb keeps only in-frame clones here, not all; method: immunoSEQ multiplex PCR. Of 500,000 or so clones detected, 95% to 96% appear once; the ten largest clones hold around 0.067%. The sample was naive CD4+ T cells sorted from blood. The receptors originated from a woman in her twenties or thirties in good health. Both conserved end residues are part of each CDR3. D genes are given only for firm matches. For some rows the clone size is stated as once, few or many, or as a class when expanded; others skip it.

j_call: TRBJ2-5
d_call: .
v_call: TRBV5-4
clone_size: .
cdr3_aa: CASSLAEQETQYF
cdr3_nt: TGTGCCAGCAGCTTGGCAGAGCAAGAGACCCAGTACTTC

j_call: TRBJ2-5
d_call: TRBD2
v_call: TRBV7-6
clone_size: .
cdr3_aa: CASSLVLAGATQYF
cdr3_nt: TGTGCCAGCAGCTTAGTTTTAGCGGGCGCGACCCAGTACTTC

j_call: TRBJ1-5
d_call: .
v_call: TRBV6-4
clone_size: .
cdr3_aa: CASSGDSDQPQHF
cdr3_nt: TGTGCCAGCAGTGGGGATTCGGATCAGCCCCAGCATTTT

j_call: TRBJ2-7
d_call: TRBD2
v_call: TRBV27
clone_size: .
cdr3_aa: CASRGVSGAYEQYF
cdr3_nt: TGTGCCAGTCGTGGGGTTAGCGGGGCCTACGAGCAGTACTTC

j_call: TRBJ1-2
d_call: .
v_call: TRBV28
clone_size: few
cdr3_aa: CASSFSSYGYTF
cdr3_nt: TGTGCCAGCAGTTTTAGCAGCTATGGCTACACCTTC

j_call: TRBJ2-6
d_call: TRBD1
v_call: TRBV6-5
clone_size: .
cdr3_aa: CASSPDRAGANVLTF
cdr3_nt: TGTGCCAGCAGCCCAGACAGGGCTGGGGCCAACGTCCTGACTTTC

j_call: TRBJ1-5
d_call: .
v_call: TRBV6-6
clone_size: .
cdr3_aa: CASSYAGHLPQHF
cdr3_nt: TGTGCCAGCAGCTATGCCGGTCATCTGCCCCAGCATTTT

j_call: TRBJ1-2
d_call: TRBD1
v_call: TRBV28
clone_size: .
cdr3_aa: CASSSPGQGYGYTF
cdr3_nt: TGTGCCAGCAGTTCTCCGGGACAGGGCTATGGCTACACCTTC

j_call: TRBJ2-1
d_call: .
v_call: TRBV25-1
clone_size: .
cdr3_aa: CASSDPRTVNEQFF
cdr3_nt: TGTGCCAGCAGTGACCCAAGGACGGTTAATGAGCAGTTCTTC

j_call: TRBJ1-4
d_call: TRBD1
v_call: TRBV7-2
clone_size: .
cdr3_aa: CASSPGQGEKLFF
cdr3_nt: TGTGCCAGCAGTCCGGGACAGGGAGAAAAACTGTTTTTT

j_call: TRBJ2-7
d_call: .
v_call: TRBV21-1
clone_size: .
cdr3_aa: CASSKVVVNLPSYEQYF
cdr3_nt: TGTGCCAGCAGCAAGGTCGTGGTGAACCTCCCGAGCTACGAGCAGTACTTC

j_call: TRBJ1-3
d_call: .
v_call: TRBV7-9
clone_size: .
cdr3_aa: CASSPWGEPANTIYF
cdr3_nt: TGTGCCAGCAGCCCATGGGGGGAACCGGCAAACACCATATATTTT

j_call: TRBJ2-1
d_call: TRBD1
v_call: TRBV28
clone_size: .
cdr3_aa: CASSLRDRLVYNEQFF
cdr3_nt: TGTGCCAGCAGCCTCCGGGACAGACTTGTTTACAATGAGCAGTTCTTC

j_call: TRBJ1-1
d_call: .
v_call: TRBV2
clone_size: .
cdr3_aa: CASSEQGSNTEAFF
cdr3_nt: TGTGCCAGCAGTGAACAGGGTTCGAACACTGAAGCTTTCTTT

j_call: TRBJ2-7
d_call: TRBD1
v_call: TRBV29-1
clone_size: .
cdr3_aa: CSGGTGTYEQYF
cdr3_nt: TGCAGCGGCGGGACAGGAACCTACGAGCAGTACTTC

j_call: TRBJ1-1
d_call: .
v_call: TRBV5-1
clone_size: .
cdr3_aa: CASSLPGGVNTEAFF
cdr3_nt: TGCGCCAGCAGCCTCCCAGGAGGGGTTAACACTGAAGCTTTCTTT

j_call: TRBJ1-2
d_call: .
v_call: TRBV5-1
clone_size: .
cdr3_aa: CASSLADGYGYTF
cdr3_nt: TGCGCCAGCAGCTTGGCCGACGGATATGGCTACACCTTC

j_call: TRBJ2-1
d_call: .
v_call: TRBV11-2
clone_size: .
cdr3_aa: CASSLDGSSYNEQFF
cdr3_nt: TGTGCCAGCAGCTTAGACGGGAGCTCCTACAATGAGCAGTTCTTC

j_call: TRBJ1-5
d_call: .
v_call: TRBV11-2
clone_size: .
cdr3_aa: CASSLALGSNQPQHF
cdr3_nt: TGTGCCAGCAGCTTAGCCCTAGGGTCCAATCAGCCCCAGCATTTT

j_call: TRBJ2-7
d_call: TRBD1
v_call: TRBV27
clone_size: .
cdr3_aa: CASSTGTGGSYEQYF
cdr3_nt: TGTGCCAGCAGCACCGGGACAGGGGGTTCCTACGAGCAGTACTTC

j_call: TRBJ2-2
d_call: TRBD1
v_call: TRBV18
clone_size: .
cdr3_aa: CASRGADRDTGELFF
cdr3_nt: TGTGCCAGCCGTGGGGCGGACAGGGACACCGGGGAGCTGTTTTTT

j_call: TRBJ2-1
d_call: .
v_call: TRBV11-3
clone_size: .
cdr3_aa: CASSLVSSNNEQFF
cdr3_nt: TGTGCCAGCAGCTTAGTATCCTCAAACAATGAGCAGTTCTTC

j_call: TRBJ2-5
d_call: TRBD2
v_call: TRBV2
clone_size: .
cdr3_aa: CASTGLAGETQYF
cdr3_nt: TGTGCCAGCACCGGACTAGCGGGAGAGACCCAGTACTTC

j_call: TRBJ2-1
d_call: TRBD2
v_call: TRBV4-1
clone_size: .
cdr3_aa: CASSQVGLAGGSSYNEQFF
cdr3_nt: TGCGCCAGCAGCCAAGTAGGCCTAGCGGGAGGTAGCTCCTACAATGAGCAGTTCTTC

j_call: TRBJ1-6
d_call: TRBD1
v_call: TRBV29-1
clone_size: .
cdr3_aa: CSVGQGAGSPLHF
cdr3_nt: TGCAGCGTGGGACAGGGGGCCGGATCACCCCTCCACTTT

j_call: TRBJ2-7
d_call: TRBD2
v_call: TRBV4-1
clone_size: .
cdr3_aa: CASSQDPAGGAEQYF
cdr3_nt: TGCGCCAGCAGCCAAGATCCAGCGGGAGGTGCCGAGCAGTACTTC

j_call: TRBJ2-1
d_call: .
v_call: TRBV28
clone_size: .
cdr3_aa: CASSSPPHPNEQFF
cdr3_nt: TGTGCCAGCAGTTCACCTCCTCATCCCAATGAGCAGTTCTTC

j_call: TRBJ2-7
d_call: TRBD2
v_call: TRBV11-2
clone_size: .
cdr3_aa: CASSRQTSGPYEQYF
cdr3_nt: TGTGCCAGCAGCCGCCAGACTAGCGGCCCCTACGAGCAGTACTTC

j_call: TRBJ1-2
d_call: TRBD1
v_call: TRBV4-1
clone_size: .
cdr3_aa: CASSPGRNRDGTGRDYGYTF
cdr3_nt: TGCGCCAGCAGCCCTGGGCGTAACAGAGACGGGACAGGGCGGGACTATGGCTACACCTTC

j_call: TRBJ2-7
d_call: .
v_call: TRBV2
clone_size: .
cdr3_aa: CASSSGTYEQYF
cdr3_nt: TGTGCCAGCAGTAGCGGAACCTACGAGCAGTACTTC

j_call: TRBJ2-5
d_call: .
v_call: TRBV25-1
clone_size: .
cdr3_aa: CASKSDFQETQYF
cdr3_nt: TGTGCCAGCAAATCGGACTTTCAAGAGACCCAGTACTTC

j_call: TRBJ2-1
d_call: TRBD2
v_call: TRBV4-1
clone_size: .
cdr3_aa: CASSQPPGLAGEGDEQFF
cdr3_nt: TGCGCCAGCAGCCAACCCCCGGGGCTAGCGGGAGAAGGAGATGAGCAGTTCTTC

j_call: TRBJ2-5
d_call: TRBD2
v_call: TRBV4-1
clone_size: .
cdr3_aa: CASTPLAGGPPALEQYF
cdr3_nt: TGCGCCAGCACCCCACTAGCGGGAGGGCCCCCGGCTCTTGAGCAGTACTTC

j_call: TRBJ1-5
d_call: .
v_call: TRBV19
clone_size: .
cdr3_aa: CASSIPPDQPQHF
cdr3_nt: TGTGCCAGTAGTATACCCCCCGATCAGCCCCAGCATTTT

j_call: TRBJ1-5
d_call: .
v_call: TRBV28
clone_size: .
cdr3_aa: CASSLSGSGNQPQHF
cdr3_nt: TGTGCCAGCAGTTTATCGGGGTCCGGCAATCAGCCCCAGCATTTT

j_call: TRBJ1-3
d_call: .
v_call: TRBV7-2
clone_size: .
cdr3_aa: CASSLGQLVSGNTIYF
cdr3_nt: TGTGCCAGCAGCTTAGGACAGCTAGTCTCTGGAAACACCATATATTTT

j_call: TRBJ2-7
d_call: TRBD2
v_call: TRBV6-1
clone_size: .
cdr3_aa: CASSPGTRPYEQYF
cdr3_nt: TGTGCCAGCAGCCCCGGGACTAGACCATACGAGCAGTACTTC

j_call: TRBJ2-7
d_call: TRBD2
v_call: TRBV19
clone_size: few
cdr3_aa: CASSMIFSGNYEQYF
cdr3_nt: TGTGCCAGTAGTATGATCTTTAGCGGGAACTACGAGCAGTACTTC

j_call: TRBJ2-3
d_call: TRBD2
v_call: TRBV28
clone_size: .
cdr3_aa: CASNPRLAGPGDTQYF
cdr3_nt: TGTGCCAGCAACCCCCGACTAGCGGGACCTGGGGATACGCAGTATTTT

j_call: TRBJ2-7
d_call: .
v_call: TRBV7-2
clone_size: .
cdr3_aa: CASSPGPAYEQYF
cdr3_nt: TGTGCCAGCAGCCCGGGGCCCGCCTACGAGCAGTACTTC

j_call: TRBJ2-3
d_call: .
v_call: TRBV2
clone_size: .
cdr3_aa: CASSPESVRTLTDTQYF
cdr3_nt: TGTGCCAGCAGTCCCGAGTCTGTCAGGACCCTCACAGATACGCAGTATTTT

j_call: TRBJ2-7
d_call: TRBD1
v_call: TRBV28
clone_size: .
cdr3_aa: CASLLRVGTGVQEQYF
cdr3_nt: TGTGCCAGCCTATTGCGTGTTGGGACAGGGGTTCAAGAGCAGTACTTC

j_call: TRBJ2-7
d_call: TRBD1
v_call: TRBV19
clone_size: .
cdr3_aa: CATHGSPGQGGYEQYF
cdr3_nt: TGTGCCACTCACGGCTCCCCGGGACAGGGGGGGTACGAGCAGTACTTC

j_call: TRBJ2-3
d_call: .
v_call: TRBV7-9
clone_size: .
cdr3_aa: CASSSSSRAEGTDTQYF
cdr3_nt: TGTGCCAGCAGTTCATCTTCTCGGGCGGAAGGCACAGATACGCAGTATTTT

j_call: TRBJ2-5
d_call: TRBD2
v_call: TRBV5-1
clone_size: once
cdr3_aa: CASSFTPAGMKTQYF
cdr3_nt: TGCGCCAGCAGTTTTACACCAGCGGGGATGAAGACCCAGTACTTC